This T cell receptor beta chain was sequenced in a study of PD-L1 blockade in urothelial cancer. In the study overall: The authors examined blood 3 weeks (second dose) and 6 weeks after treatment start. T cell content in blood samples showed a median of about 150,000. Study-level results: Better survival was predicted by below-median pretreatment blood TCR clonality.

Spiking of synthetic TCR analog templates was performed in each PCR. The protocol was immunoSEQ multiplex PCR, while the TCRdb copy is restricted to in-frame clones and leaves out a portion. There are approximately 36,000 clones in the sample; 84% occur only once, and under 12% lies in the top ten. Specified time point: peripheral blood 6 weeks after treatment start. This clone was counted once. What it binds is not known. Germline values: CDR1 GTSNPN, CDR2 SVGIG (reference sequence). V was clipped by 5 bases and J by 0 bases, with 10 bases between them. This CDR3 has 13 residues. The genes are TRBV30 and TRBJ1-1; no clear D. The material sequenced was PBMCs, taken around atezolizumab (anti-PD-L1) treatment. The sequence was obtained from a man in his forties with urothelial cancer. Written as DNA, the CDR3 is TGTGCCTGGGCTTTGGCCTTGAACACTGAAGCTTTCTTT. It encodes CAWALALNTEAFF. Together with reference TRBV30 and TRBJ1-1, the CDR3 gives the full variable domain: SQTIHQWPATLVQPVGSPLSLECTVEGTSNPNLYWYRQAAGRGLQLLFYSVGIGQISSEVPQNLSASRPQDRQFILSSKKLLLSDSGFYLCAWALALNTEAFFGQGTRLTVV.